A single sample is the source of the 9 T cell receptor beta chains below, sequenced in a study of shared clonotypes between healthy human individuals. Data came from immunoSEQ multiplex PCR; TCRdb stores just in-frame clones and leaves some out. This table holds about 2 million clones, 90% to 95% found once. Sequenced sample: naive CD4+ T cells sorted from blood. The subset denotes: CD45RA+ positively selected. These receptors all come from a man aged 18 to 29 in good health.

V and J are TRBV12-5 and TRBJ2-5; D is undetermined. This CDR3 comprises 11 residues. The V end was cut by 6 bases, the J end by 5 bases, with 7 bases between. Germline V gives CDR1 LGHNT, CDR2 FRNRAP. The CDR3 loop reads CASGRAETQYF. For the CDR3, the DNA is TGTGCTAGTGGAAGGGCTGAGACCCAGTACTTC.

The V gene is TRBV5-1, the J gene TRBJ2-5; 9 bases map to TRBD2. This CDR3 contains 13 residues. The V gene's germline CDR1 is SGHRS and CDR2 YFSETQ. Losses at the gene ends were 4 bases for V and 3 bases for J; bases not matched to a gene: 1. CDR3 amino acids: CASSIAGEETQYF. As DNA, the CDR3 is TGCGCCAGCAGCATAGCGGGGGAAGAGACCCAGTACTTC.

This chain joins TRBV2 and TRBJ2-3, with a possible D match to TRBD1 (6 bases). Germline CDR1 and CDR2: SNHLY and FYNNEI. Trimming shortened V by 4 bases and J by 6 bases, and 17 bases separated the two germline ends. The CDR3 spans 15 residues. DNA of the CDR3: TGTGCCAGCAGTGCTGGGCAGGGGAGTGCGGATACGCAGTATTTT. Translated, it gives CASSAGQGSADTQYF. Combining the CDR3 with reference TRBV2 and TRBJ2-3 gives the whole variable domain EPEVTQTPSHQVTQMGQEVILRCVPISNHLYFYWYRQILGQKVEFLVSFYNNEISEKSEIFDDQFSVERPDGSNFTLKIRSTKLEDSAMYFCASSAGQGSADTQYFGPGTRLTVL.

The V call is TRBV28, the J call TRBJ2-2; D is undetermined. CDR3 length: 15 residues. Germline V lookup: CDR1 MDHEN, CDR2 SYDVKM. V was pared by 1 base and J by 5 bases, with 11 bases between. CDR3 in DNA: TGTGCCAGCAGTTTATCCCGCACGATAACCGGGGAGCTGTTTTTT. Translated: CASSLSRTITGELFF.

The genes are TRBV10-1 and TRBJ1-1; D is perhaps TRBD1 (6 bases). The V end was cut by 8 bases, the J end by 4 bases, with 26 bases between. In germline, CDR1 is WNHNN, CDR2 SYGVQD (reference sequence). CDR3 length: 17 amino acids. CDR3 coding DNA: TGCGCCAGCCCAATTAACTATCCAACAGGGTGGCTCACTGAAGCTTTCTTT. The encoded protein is CASPINYPTGWLTEAFF.

The chain joins TRBV6-6 to TRBJ1-2, with D tentatively TRBD1 (6 bases). Germline lookup yields CDR1 MNHNY and CDR2 SVGAGI (reference sequence). CDR3 length equals 11 residues. The germline V and J ends were trimmed by 10 bases and 3 bases, with 9 bases remaining between them. This CDR3 is CATGADYGYTF. The CDR3 bases are TGTGCCACGGGGGCAGACTATGGCTACACCTTC.

The chain has TRBV5-4 and TRBJ2-3, with 7 bases aligning to TRBD2. V was clipped by 4 bases and J by 5 bases; unmatched bases: 10. The CDR3 has 15 residues. CDR1 and CDR2 (germline): SGHNT, YYREEE (reference sequence). In nucleotides, the CDR3 is TGTGCCAGCAGCCATCCGGCGGGAGAAGGAGATACGCAGTATTTT. It is translated as CASSHPAGEGDTQYF.

The chain combines TRBV6-1 with TRBJ2-1; D call uncertain. This CDR3 contains 15 residues. V was shortened by 2 bases and J by 7 bases, with 15 bases between the two germline ends. From germline, CDR1 is MNHNS and CDR2 SASEGT. Here the CDR3 DNA reads TGTGCCAGCAGTGAACCGGGCTTCCCTTTTAATGAGCAGTTCTTC. It encodes CASSEPGFPFNEQFF.

Concerning this clone itself: Given the absence of the conserved phenylalanine or tryptophan at the CDR3 end, a read error is likely. V usage is TRBV7-2 and J usage is TRBJ1-1; TRBD1 is a possible D gene (5 bases). The CDR3 runs to 16 residues. Trimming took off 5 bases at V and 1 base at J, with 17 bases between the two ends. Germline CDR1 reads SGHTA; CDR2 reads FQGNSA. CDR3 protein: CASSRTGRVGNTEAFL. The CDR3 DNA reads as TGTGCCAGCAGCCGTACGGGCAGGGTGGGGAACACTGAAGCTTTCCTT.